A selection of T cell receptor beta chains follows, all from one sample in a study of cytomegalovirus exposure and HLA in healthy donors. Only in-frame clones appear in the TCRdb table, and some are missing; sequencing was by immunoSEQ multiplex PCR. The sample lists about 240,000 clones, 70% to 90% occurring once. Sequences were obtained from PBMCs. Receptors originate from a woman aged 30 to 39 in good health and CMV-seropositive. CDR3s include the opening cysteine and the closing phenylalanine or tryptophan. D genes are given only for firm matches. Clone size appears in some rows only: once, few, many, or a class for an expanded clone.

TRBD2	NA	TRBV19	TRBJ2-5	TGTGCCAGTAGTATGGGACTAGCGGGAGGGTTCCAGTACTTC	CASSMGLAGGFQYF
NA	NA	TRBV6-5	TRBJ2-2	TGTGCCAGCACCCTACACGGGAGCACCGGGGAGCTGTTTTTT	CASTLHGSTGELFF
NA	NA	TRBV13	TRBJ2-7	TGTGCCAGCAGCTCCCTACCCAGGGACGAGCAGTACTTC	CASSSLPRDEQYF
TRBD2	NA	TRBV6-1	TRBJ2-7	TGTGCCAGCAGGGCGGGACTAGCGGGGCCTTACGAGCAGTACTTC	CASRAGLAGPYEQYF
NA	once	TRBV19	TRBJ1-5	TGTGCCAGTAGTATAACAGGGATCAATCAGCCCCAGCATTTT	CASSITGINQPQHF
TRBD1	NA	TRBV9	TRBJ1-2	TGTGCCAGCAGCGTACAACAGGGGTTTGGAGGCTACACCTTC	CASSVQQGFGGYTF
NA	NA	TRBV30	TRBJ1-1	TGTGCCTGGAGTGTACCCGGTAGGGGGAGAACTGAAGCTTTCTTT	CAWSVPGRGRTEAFF
TRBD1	NA	TRBV15	TRBJ1-2	TGTGCCACCAGCAGAGATCCCGGACAGGGCTATGGCTACACCTTC	CATSRDPGQGYGYTF
TRBD1	once	TRBV19	TRBJ1-2	TGTGCCAGTAGTATTGCGGCAGGGGGAGCGTATGGCTACACCTTC	CASSIAAGGAYGYTF
TRBD2	NA	TRBV28	TRBJ2-7	TGTGCCAGCAGTTCCGGACTAGCGGGATTCTACGAGCAGTACTTC	CASSSGLAGFYEQYF
TRBD1	NA	TRBV5-8	TRBJ2-7	TGTGCCAGCAGCTTGTTGTGGCCCGGGACAGCAAAATACGAGCAGTACTTC	CASSLLWPGTAKYEQYF
NA	NA	TRBV29-1	TRBJ1-4	TGCAGCGTTGAAGAAACAGGGTTAAATGAAAAACTGTTTTTT	CSVEETGLNEKLFF
TRBD1	once	TRBV7-9	TRBJ1-2	TGTGCCAGCAGCTCCCGACAGGGTCTTCGCTACACCTTC	CASSSRQGLRYTF
NA	NA	TRBV28	TRBJ2-3	TGTGCCAGCAGTTTTTCCGGGACTTATATAGATACGCAGTATTTT	CASSFSGTYIDTQYF
NA	NA	TRBV30	TRBJ2-7	TGTGCCTGGACCCGGGACTCGGCCTACGAGCAGTACTTC	CAWTRDSAYEQYF
NA	NA	TRBV4-2	TRBJ2-6	TGTGCCAGCAGCCGGGCCGGGGCCAACGTCCTGACTTTC	CASSRAGANVLTF
NA	NA	TRBV28	TRBJ2-7	TGTGCCAGCAGCGTTTCGGCCCTCGGGGTTTTCGACGAGCAGTACTTC	CASSVSALGVFDEQYF
NA	once	TRBV2	TRBJ2-1	TGTGCCAGCAGTTTTATCCTAGCTACTGAGCAGTTCTTC	CASSFILATEQFF
NA	few	TRBV19	TRBJ2-7	TGTGCCAGTAGTGGAGGTGGCGAGCAGTACTTC	CASSGGGEQYF
NA	NA	TRBV21-1	TRBJ2-1	TGTGCCAGCAGCAAAACGGGCACCGGGACACGGGTATCTAGCTCCTACAATGAGCAGTTCTTC	CASSKTGTGTRVSSSYNEQFF